Below, 8 T cell receptor beta chains from the same sample are listed, as sequenced in a study of beta chain features in type 1 diabetes. Study-wide points: All four CD4+ subsets from Type 1 diabetes patients carried moderately but significantly shorter TCRB CDR3s.

Sequencing targeted expressed TCRB transcripts, as all isolated RNA had been reverse transcribed. The repertoire was sequenced with immunoSEQ multiplex PCR; TCRdb's copy has only in-frame clones and lacks some. The data contain hundreds of thousands of clones, more than 12% of them singletons. These receptors are not linked to any known antigen. Sequenced material: naive CD4+ T cells from blood. These receptor sequences come from a man between 18 and 35 years old with type 1 diabetes.

There are a few counts of this clone. This rearrangement joins TRBV2 to TRBJ2-3; 7 nucleotides align to TRBD2. Germline V lookup: CDR1 SNHLY, CDR2 FYNNEI. This CDR3 spans 14 amino acids. With V trimmed by 4 bases and J by 0 bases, 1 base remained unmatched. The CDR3 DNA reads as TGTGCCAGCAGTGCGGGAGGCAGCACAGATACGCAGTATTTT. This encodes CASSAGGSTDTQYF.

The V call is TRBV29-1, the J call TRBJ1-1, with TRBD1 matching over 7 bases. The V segment lost 8 bases and the J segment 1 base; nucleotides outside the gene matches: 7. CDR1 SQVTM and CDR2 ANQGSEA come from the germline V gene. The CDR3 consists of 13 residues. CDR3 sequence: CSSEGQQNTEAFF. The DNA for the CDR3 is TGCAGCTCCGAGGGACAGCAGAACACTGAAGCTTTCTTT. Together with reference TRBV29-1 and TRBJ1-1, the CDR3 gives the full variable domain: SAVISQKPSRDICQRGTSLTIQCQVDSQVTMMFWYRQQPGQSLTLIATANQGSEATYESGFVIDKFPISRPNLTFSTLTVSNMSPEDSSIYLCSSEGQQNTEAFFGQGTRLTVV.

This CDR3 is CASSTAPGPAYEQYF. CDR3 nucleotides: TGTGCCAGCAGCACAGCCCCGGGGCCAGCCTACGAGCAGTACTTC. The chain carries TRBV9 and TRBJ2-7; either TRBD1 or TRBD2 may supply D (5 bases each). Trimming removed 4 bases at V and 2 bases at J, with 16 bases between. Germline CDR1 is SGDLS and CDR2 is YYNGEE. The CDR3 length is 15 residues.

Only a few counts were recorded for this clone. CDR3 DNA: TGCGCCAGCAGCCAAGATTCCCGGACAGGGCAGGAGACCCAGTACTTC. Translating gives CASSQDSRTGQETQYF. The chain employs TRBV4-1 and TRBJ2-5, with TRBD1 matching 8 bases. The ends lost 0 bases at V and 5 bases at J; junction bases unmatched: 8. This CDR3 spans 16 amino acids. Germline lookup yields CDR1 MGHRA and CDR2 YSYEKL.

This clone has only a few counts. At the DNA level, this CDR3 is encoded by other sequences in the same sample as well. The genes are TRBV18 and TRBJ1-2; D gene unclear. CDR3 length equals 13 residues. Germline loops: CDR1 KGHSH, CDR2 LQKENI. Trimming left V 2 bases short and J 5 bases short, with 9 bases between. Here the CDR3 DNA reads TGTGCCAGCTCACCAGGCGGAAATTATGGCTACACCTTC. Translated, it gives CASSPGGNYGYTF. The full variable domain, in which reference TRBV18 and TRBJ1-2 provide the parts outside the CDR3, is NAGVMQNPRHLVRRRGQEARLRCSPMKGHSHVYWYRQLPEEGLKFMVYLQKENIIDESGMPKERFSAEFPKEGPSILRIQQVVRGDSAAYFCASSPGGNYGYTFGSGTRLTVV.

The sample holds a few counts of this clone. J is TRBJ1-1 and V is TRBV5-4, with D tentatively TRBD1 (5 bases). V was cut by 1 base and J by 1 base, with 8 bases left in between. Looked up from germline, CDR1 is SGHNT and CDR2 is YYREEE (reference sequence). The CDR3 covers 14 residues. As DNA, the CDR3 is TGTGCCAGCAGCTTGATTGGACAGAACACTGAAGCTTTCTTT. Translating it yields CASSLIGQNTEAFF.

This clone was detected only a few times. This sequence joins TRBV30 and TRBJ1-2, with D possibly being TRBD1 (5 bases). Germline V gene lookup returns CDR1 GTSNPN and CDR2 SVGIG (reference sequence). The CDR3 spans 17 residues. This CDR3 reads CALEAGGVGDRYYGYTF. CDR3 nucleotides: TGTGCTCTGGAAGCCGGCGGGGTAGGGGATAGGTACTATGGCTACACCTTC.

This chain connects TRBV6-7 to TRBJ2-4; tentative D call: TRBD1 (5 bases). TRBV6-7 is an open reading frame, and its role is uncertain. CDR3 size: 14 residues. The V gene lost 6 bases and the J gene lost 6 bases, with 15 bases spanning the gap. CDR3 nucleotide sequence: TGTGCCAGCAGCGTAGACAGTTGGGGAAACATTCAGTACTTC. This sequence encodes CASSVDSWGNIQYF.